The T cell receptor beta chain under discussion was sequenced for a study of T cell clonotyping in hematopoietic cell transplantation. In germline, CDR1 is ENHRY, CDR2 SYGVKD. The germline V and J ends were trimmed by 2 bases and 0 bases, with 2 bases remaining between them. This CDR3 is built from 14 residues. Assay: immunoSEQ multiplex PCR; the TCRdb copy retains only in-frame clones and omits some. The repertoire holds about 10,000 clones, with 75% to 85% as singletons. This specimen consisted of PBMCs, obtained 30 days after allogeneic stem cell transplant. This TCR was recovered from a female patient in her 40s who had an allogeneic stem cell transplant from a related donor, so T cells may come from the graft donor. Some clones in this sample may be carry-over from other donors' samples. This chain connects TRBV10-3 to TRBJ2-6; D uncertain. Written as DNA, the CDR3 is TGTGCCATCAGTGAGCCCTCTGGGGCCAACGTCCTGACTTTC. This encodes CAISEPSGANVLTF.